What follows describes a single T cell receptor (beta chain). In the original workflow: Quantification of nucleated cells was approximated via reference gene primer amplification. Sequenced by immunoSEQ multiplex PCR; TCRdb stores in-frame clones only, minus some. That table furnishes V, J and clone size, whereas the DNA furnished D and trimming. This table holds 55,000 to 85,000 clones, 75% to 95% found once. The data derive from a study of blood T cell repertoires in COVID-19. Overall study context: Whether acute or convalescent, the COVID-19 samples came from the United States, Italy and Spain. T cells, B-cell-depleted T cells, or PBMCs supplied cDNA or gDNA.

CDR1 is LNHDA and CDR2 is SQIVND in the germline V gene (reference sequence). This CDR3 contains 14 residues. Trimming removed 5 bases at V and 0 bases at J, with 9 bases between. Sequencing used peripheral blood. This clonotype was sampled from a woman between 18 and 29 years old with acute or convalescent COVID-19. This chain connects TRBV19 to TRBJ2-3; possibly TRBD2 for D (6 bases). CDR3 DNA sequence: TGTGCCAGTAGTCCTACTAGCAGCACAGATACGCAGTATTTT. Its translation is CASSPTSSTDTQYF.